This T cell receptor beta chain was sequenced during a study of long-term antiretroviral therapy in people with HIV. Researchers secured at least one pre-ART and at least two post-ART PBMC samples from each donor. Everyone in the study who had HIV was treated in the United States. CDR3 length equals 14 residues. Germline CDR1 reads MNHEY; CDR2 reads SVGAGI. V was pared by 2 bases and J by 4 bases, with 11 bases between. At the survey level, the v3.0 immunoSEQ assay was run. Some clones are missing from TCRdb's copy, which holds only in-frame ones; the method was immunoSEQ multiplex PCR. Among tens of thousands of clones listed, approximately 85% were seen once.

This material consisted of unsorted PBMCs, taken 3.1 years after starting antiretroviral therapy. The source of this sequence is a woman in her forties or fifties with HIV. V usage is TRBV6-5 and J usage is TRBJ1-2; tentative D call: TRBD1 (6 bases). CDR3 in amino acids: CASSYGGHPYGYTF. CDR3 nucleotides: TGTGCCAGCAGTTACGGGGGACACCCCTATGGCTACACCTTC.